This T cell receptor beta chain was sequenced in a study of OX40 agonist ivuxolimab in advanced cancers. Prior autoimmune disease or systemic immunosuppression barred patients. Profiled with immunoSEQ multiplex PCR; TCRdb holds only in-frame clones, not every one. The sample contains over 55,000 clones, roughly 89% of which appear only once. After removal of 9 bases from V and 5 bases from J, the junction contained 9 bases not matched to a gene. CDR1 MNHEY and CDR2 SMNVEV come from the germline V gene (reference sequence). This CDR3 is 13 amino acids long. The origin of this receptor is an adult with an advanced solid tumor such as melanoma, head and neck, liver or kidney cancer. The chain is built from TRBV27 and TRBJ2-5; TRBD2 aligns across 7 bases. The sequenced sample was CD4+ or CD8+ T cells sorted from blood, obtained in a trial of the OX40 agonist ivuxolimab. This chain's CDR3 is CASRGWGGETQYF. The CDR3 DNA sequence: TGTGCCAGTAGAGGGTGGGGGGGGGAGACCCAGTACTTC.